This record covers a single TCR beta chain. The antigen remains undetermined. The germline gives CDR1 MNHEY, CDR2 SMNVEV (reference sequence). Losses at the gene ends were 5 bases for V and 3 bases for J; bases not matched to a gene: 7. The CDR3 is made up of 16 amino acids. This sample is drawn from a study of T cell responses to AZD1222 COVID-19 vaccine. Study-wide points: As reported, nearly half of all spike-specific TCRs target variant regions that are unmutated.

Profiling relied on immunoSEQ multiplex PCR, and the TCRdb table lists in-frame clones only, not all of them. Seen here are some 88,000 clones, around nine tenths observed once, and the top ten hold 5% to 6%. The sequence was collected from an adult who received the AZD1222 COVID-19 vaccine. The chain links TRBV27 to TRBJ2-5, with 12 bases matching TRBD2. The material sequenced was peripheral blood, taken 28 days after the second AZD1222 dose. The CDR3: CASSPYWTSGKETQYF. Written as DNA, the CDR3 is TGTGCCAGCAGTCCGTACTGGACTAGCGGGAAAGAGACCCAGTACTTC.